This T cell receptor (beta chain) emerged from a study of response to subunit inactivated influenza vaccine. General study points: It was the authors' suggestion that each seasonal influenza vaccination recruits few new T cells.

V was trimmed by 4 bases and J by 4 bases, leaving 16 bases between them. The germline V gene encodes CDR1 SGHNT and CDR2 YYREEE (reference sequence). The CDR3 sequence is 15 residues long. One entry per CDR3 protein, called by TCRdb with MiXCR from the RT-PCR reads. Found here are roughly 290,000 distinct CDR3 sequences, about a fifth of them singletons; the top ten hold around 9.6%. This clonotype was found a few times. Its antigen is not identified. The sample was PBMCs from blood, taken about 20 months after vaccination. The TCR sequence derives from a man aged 45 to 70 who received an inactivated influenza vaccine. The chain employs TRBV5-4 and TRBJ2-3, with D unresolved. Here the CDR3 DNA reads TGTGCCAGCAGCCTGGACCGGAGTGTCGCAGATACGCAGTATTTT. Its protein is CASSLDRSVADTQYF.